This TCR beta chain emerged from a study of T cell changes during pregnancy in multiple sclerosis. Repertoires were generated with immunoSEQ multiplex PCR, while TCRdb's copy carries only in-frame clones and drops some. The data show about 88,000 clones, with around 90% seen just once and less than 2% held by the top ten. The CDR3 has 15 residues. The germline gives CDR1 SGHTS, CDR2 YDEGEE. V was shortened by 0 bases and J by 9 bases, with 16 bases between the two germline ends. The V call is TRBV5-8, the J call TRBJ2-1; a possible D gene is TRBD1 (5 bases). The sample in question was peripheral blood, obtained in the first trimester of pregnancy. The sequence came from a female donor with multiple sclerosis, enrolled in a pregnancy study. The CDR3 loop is CASSLEGVRPTEQFF. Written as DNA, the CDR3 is TGTGCCAGCAGCTTGGAAGGGGTCAGACCAACTGAGCAGTTCTTC.